This T cell receptor (beta chain) was identified during a study of cytomegalovirus exposure and HLA in healthy donors (dated by TCRdb to about 2017). Turning to the overall study: An earlier analysis of more than 550 of the donors reported roughly 300 Gb of sequence data and 117 million unique TCR beta sequences obtained from approximately 180 million T cells. An early release covering 550 to 650 HLA-typed donors comprised roughly 300 gigabases of sequencing data and around 86 million unique TCR sequences. Among the roughly 400 genotyped donors, around 81% belonged to the genetic ancestry cluster associated with self-reported Caucasian donors. The study aimed to test whether signatures of past pathogen exposure could be identified by cataloging public T cell receptors. Using immunosequencing, the study profiled T cell repertoires from 550 to 750 subjects and related those repertoires to cytomegalovirus serostatus. Along with the roughly 700-subject first cohort, a separate validation cohort of approximately 110 different subjects was used. To predict cytomegalovirus infection status, the study combined high-throughput TCR immunosequencing, statistical association of individual TCRs with disease status, and machine learning. To study patterns of TCR occurrence, a later analysis re-analyzed previously published TCR beta repertoires from 666 donors and added high-resolution HLA genotyping. The later analysis used no new phenotypic data to find candidate immune exposures, relying instead on TCR beta sequences and their occurrence across donors. An earlier analysis of approximately 630 of the donors applied high-throughput TCR beta sequencing to assess whether each TCR beta V gene segment acted as functional or pseudogenic. Donor age, sex, ethnicity and CMV serostatus were compiled together with the repertoire data. Genome-wide SNP genotypes for about 65% of the 666 donors were used in a later genetic analysis, which treated that subset as a discovery cohort. All discovery cohort repertoires had been generated using a single sequencing platform. HLA typing included class I and class II loci at four-digit resolution. Typing coverage varied by locus: roughly 629-630 donors for A, B, C, DRB1 and DQB1; approximately 500 for DQA1; around 570 for DPA1; approximately 450 for DPB1. About five DR-DQ haplotypes were treated as single units for association and clustering because of strong linkage in the cohort. Among roughly 400 genotyped donors of the cohort, an average of about 240,000 unique TCR beta nucleotide sequences were sequenced per donor, 15% to 20% of them non-productive.

This clone has more than one count but fewer than ten. Its target antigen remains unknown. At one end, the junction sequence differs from germline, possibly due to a read error. The sample has other DNA sequences that encode this CDR3 too. Libraries were constructed by the immunoSEQ multiplex PCR assay. For the multiplex PCR, a mixture combining 60 forward primers for TCR Vbeta segments and 13 reverse primers for TCR Jbeta segments was used. Amplification of the CDR3 region of rearranged TCR beta genes was performed with a multiplex PCR assay on genomic DNA. The Illumina HiSeq System was used to sequence the amplified TCR beta libraries as 87-base-pair reads. Per the original workflow: In a later analysis, 77 million or so unique TCR beta chains were counted across the 690 or so repertoires, and roughly 11 million of these chains were shared by at least two donors. Raw reads were error-corrected and collapsed into unique sequences with a nearest-neighbor algorithm that merged closely related sequences to remove PCR and sequencing errors. V, D and J gene segments were assigned by aligning CDR3 sequences to IMGT reference sequences. Each retained sequence needed at least a six-nucleotide match to both a V gene segment and a J gene segment. A rearrangement counted as productive if the CDR3 had no stop codons and remained in frame with V and J, and every other rearrangement counted as non-productive. CDR3 was defined by IMGT convention, running from the second conserved V-encoded cysteine to the conserved J-encoded phenylalanine. Sequences without an unambiguous match to a single V gene segment were excluded from the earlier analysis of approximately 560 of the donors. An earlier analysis of 587 of the donors classified V segments as functional when productive rearrangements were above 56.7% and as segregating when the standard deviation between donors was above 5%. A statistical classification framework was developed to diagnose cytomegalovirus status using the catalog of TCR beta chain sequences. A later analysis assigned V and J genes by comparing TCR nucleotide sequences with IMGT/GENE-DB human TR gene sequences. A later analysis assigned CDR3 sequences and most-parsimonious VDJ recombination scenarios with the TCRdist pipeline. In a later analysis, each TCR beta chain was defined by its CDR3 amino acid sequence together with its V-gene family, and reads without a unique V-gene family were excluded. To address suspected cross-contamination and a sequencing artifact, a later analysis removed a few hundred highly shared, low-generation-probability nucleotide sequences. A later analysis calculated a clonal expansion index for each public chain from normalized within-repertoire ranks of inferred template counts. A later analysis computed generation probabilities with a VDJ recombination model fitted to out-of-frame rearrangements, and checked the results against IGoR. In a later analysis, TCR-TCR, TCR-HLA and TCR-CMV co-occurrence was scored with hypergeometric tests, and a repertoire-size bias correction was applied to TCR pairs. In a later analysis, false discovery rates were estimated by permuting HLA or CMV assignments 20 times. A later analysis grouped co-occurring TCRs with DBSCAN, adding TCRdist sequence similarity when clustering within HLA-allele-positive subsets. Co-occurrence clustering excluded repertoires with fewer than 30,000 or more than 120,000 public chains, plus five with anomalous nucleotide sharing. The immuneACCESS repertoire file appears here via TCRdb, limited to in-frame rearrangements. These files lack a portion of the clones; in checked studies, under half of the deficit traces to unresolved V genes, and the cause of the others is not known. The V and J calls and clone size were taken over from that table, and D and trimming were inferred from the DNA. The table for this sample lists roughly 130,000 clones; 6.5% to 9.5% of them were counted only once. The ten largest clones represent 4.5% to 6% of the sample.

Including cysteine and phenylalanine, the CDR3 has 14 amino acids. Left in the record is the CDR3 DNA by itself, 42 bases read in frame from the first base. CDR1 is given as MDHEN and CDR2 as SYDVKM, both from the germline V gene. Study-wide conclusions, independent of this receptor: Linkage disequilibrium might explain the correlated functional status among segregating V segments, but an unknown experimental factor could not be excluded. In a later genetic analysis, a missense DCLRE1C variant was associated with V-gene and J-gene trimming of TCR beta chains, and the association was replicated in an independent cohort. While some public TCRs were present in many individuals, most TCR sequences turned up only very rarely across donors. In vitro tests confirmed that a few of the cytomegalovirus-associated TCR beta chains recognize cytomegalovirus antigens. Broadly in line with IMGT annotations, most TCR beta V segments showed up in productive rearrangements about 87% or about 30% of the time in an earlier analysis of several hundred of the donors. Because counts were too low, approximately 18 rarely observed V segments, including chromosome 9 orphons, were excluded from the earlier analysis of around 590 of the donors. Some IMGT-functional V segments, including TRBV6-2 and TRBV6-3, could not be distinguished by the 87-base-pair reads and were therefore excluded. The classifier was reported to diagnose cytomegalovirus status with high specificity and sensitivity in both the original cohort and the validation cohort. According to a later analysis, TCR association rates differed among HLA loci, with DRB1 alleles showing the most associated TCRs and HLA-C alleles showing the fewest. Compared with equally common non-associated chains, HLA-associated TCR beta chains in a later analysis were more clonally expanded and had lower generation probabilities. When HLA alleles, especially DR and DQ, strongly co-occurred, attributing TCR associations to individual alleles was difficult. Sequencing depth was assumed to be roughly uniform across donors in the presence/absence analyses, though that assumption may not hold. It was suggested by the authors that the approach could potentially be generalized to other disease states and immunological phenotypes. A group of highly shared sequence variants was considered likely to be a technical artifact of the sequencing pipeline. Only TCR beta chains were sequenced in this cohort, and the absence of alpha or paired-chain data limited detectable features. The only immune exposure information available for the cohort was CMV serostatus. A total of 164 TCR beta chains were listed by the study as associated with cytomegalovirus. HLA typing was unavailable for some donors at each locus, so association tests used only the typed subset. Specific HLA alleles were associated with 16,951 TCR beta sequences at a false discovery rate of 0.05 in a later analysis. A later analysis found that most CMV-associated TCR beta chains appeared HLA-restricted, with HLA associations seemingly driven largely by CMV exposure. In a later genetic analysis, fewer N-insertions in productive TCRs were reported among donors in an Asian-associated ancestry cluster than the approximately 710-donor mean. A further reported finding was that TCR beta sequences accurately predicted the HLA-A and HLA-B alleles for most subjects in the first cohort. A later analysis reported that several top co-occurrence clusters appeared linked to parvovirus B19, influenza, CMV and Epstein-Barr virus.

The cohort consisted of some 730 healthy bone marrow donors. Cohort members were all nominally healthy when sampled, although unrecorded immune exposures were likely present. The donor tested CMV seronegative and was one of the 352 seronegative cohort members. Each donor provided a peripheral blood sample, and peripheral blood mononuclear cells were used for TCR beta sequencing. Genomic DNA extraction from the blood cell samples was performed with the Qiagen DNeasy Blood Extraction Kit. The clonotype comes from a man aged 40-49 years in good health and CMV-seronegative. Sequencing was carried out using PBMCs. This chain is built from TRBV28 and TRBJ1-1; the D region possibly corresponds to TRBD1 (5 bases align). The bases read TGTGCCAGCAGTTTATCAGGAGGTGGGACTGAAGCTTTCTTC. This sequence encodes CASSLSGGGTEAFF.